The 26 T cell receptor beta chains given below trace back to one sample, sequenced in a study of early T cells in non-severe SARS-CoV-2 infection. TCRdb reanalysed the 5' RACE reads using MiXCR and keeps one entry per CDR3 protein. The sample carries approximately 70,000 distinct CDR3 sequences, 10% to 15% recorded once. The specimen was whole blood, collected at baseline. The receptor source for this set is an adult who was a healthcare worker with PCR-confirmed SARS-CoV-2 infection or an uninfected control (not recorded which). The donor label of this sample is uncertain.

This clonotype was seen a few times. Written as DNA, the CDR3 is TGTGCCAGCAGTACCCGGACAAGTAGAACTGAAGCTTTCTTT. This translates into CASSTRTSRTEAFF. The V gene is TRBV6-2 or TRBV6-3, the J gene TRBJ1-1; weak D call: TRBD1 (5 bases). Germline V gene sequence: CDR1 MNHEY, CDR2 SVGEGT. This CDR3 region has 14 residues. Trimming cost V 5 bases and J 5 bases, with 15 bases left between them.

This clonotype was seen a single time. The chain joins TRBV29-1 to TRBJ2-6; 10 nucleotides line up with TRBD1. J gave up 4 bases and V 6 bases, and 6 bases lay outside the gene matches. Per the germline V gene, CDR1 is SQVTM and CDR2 is ANQGSEA. The CDR3 sequence is 15 residues long. The CDR3 spells CSVAGTGAGANVLTF. Here the CDR3 DNA reads TGCAGCGTGGCCGGGACAGGGGCCGGGGCCAACGTCCTGACTTTC. The variable domain in full, completed from reference TRBV29-1 and TRBJ2-6, reads SAVISQKPSRDICQRGTSLTIQCQVDSQVTMMFWYRQQPGQSLTLIATANQGSEATYESGFVIDKFPISRPNLTFSTLTVSNMSPEDSSIYLCSVAGTGAGANVLTFGAGSRLTVL.

V and J are TRBV5-1 and TRBJ2-1, with 8 nucleotides matching TRBD1. The germline V gene encodes CDR1 SGHRS and CDR2 YFSETQ. The trim removed 4 bases at V and 3 bases at J, leaving 6 bases unmatched. The CDR3 loop spans 15 amino acids. The CDR3: CASSPADRDYNEQFF. CDR3 DNA: TGCGCCAGCAGCCCTGCGGACAGGGACTACAATGAGCAGTTCTTC.

This clonotype appeared many times. The V and J genes are TRBV12-3 or TRBV12-4 and TRBJ1-1, with D unclear. The CDR3 runs to 14 residues. Trimming cost V 7 bases and J 0 bases, with 12 bases left between them. The CDR3 is CASNQAAVNTEAFF. CDR3 sequence (DNA): TGTGCCAGCAACCAGGCAGCAGTGAACACTGAAGCTTTCTTT.

This clonotype has a handful of counts. The V call is TRBV3-1, the J call TRBJ2-3; a weak D match, TRBD2 (5 bases). From germline, CDR1 is LGHDT and CDR2 YNNKEL (reference sequence). This CDR3 contains 15 residues. The ends were cut back, 4 bases at V and 0 bases at J, with 11 bases in the middle. The CDR3 sequence: CASSPAEISTDTQYF. CDR3 in DNA: TGTGCCAGCAGCCCAGCGGAGATTAGCACAGATACGCAGTATTTT.

Ten or more counts support this clonotype. The chain is built from TRBV7-3 and TRBJ2-1; TRBD2 agrees at 7 bases. The germline CDR1 and CDR2 sequences are SGHTA and FQGTGA. CDR3 size: 13 residues. The junction had 3 bases not matched to a gene; V was cut back by 4 bases and J by 6 bases. The CDR3 reads CASSSSSGNEQFF. The CDR3 coding sequence is TGTGCCAGCAGCTCCTCTAGCGGCAATGAGCAGTTCTTC. The whole variable domain, remainder taken from reference TRBV7-3 and TRBJ2-1, is GAGVSQTPSNKVTEKGKYVELRCDPISGHTALYWYRQSLGQGPEFLIYFQGTGAADDSGLPNDRFFAVRPEGSVSTLKIQRTERGDSAVYLCASSSSSGNEQFFGPGTRLTVL.

The gene calls are TRBV7-2 and TRBJ2-1; D is perhaps TRBD1 (5 bases). CDR1 and CDR2 (germline): SGHTA, FQGNSA. V lost 4 bases to trimming and J lost 5 bases, with 18 bases between them. The CDR3 is 16 residues long. DNA for the CDR3: TGTGCCAGCAGCTCCTACCACAGGCTATTCCACAATGAGCAGTTCTTC. The encoded protein is CASSSYHRLFHNEQFF.

The chain combines TRBV5-8 with TRBJ2-7, with D perhaps TRBD2 (5 bases). V lost 0 bases and J 0 bases, leaving 7 bases between the germline ends. The CDR3 runs to 14 residues. Germline assignment: CDR1 SGHTS and CDR2 YDEGEE. The CDR3 loop reads CASSLAGDSYEQYF. The CDR3 bases are TGTGCCAGCAGCTTGGCCGGGGACTCCTACGAGCAGTACTTC.

This clonotype was seen at least ten times. The chain is built from TRBV29-1 and TRBJ2-1, with a weak D call TRBD2 (6 bases). The CDR3 loop spans 14 amino acids. Per germline, CDR1 SQVTM and CDR2 ANQGSEA. With 7 bases removed from V and 4 bases from J, the gap between germline ends came to 17 bases. The CDR3 loop reads CSAFGLRDYNEQFF. The CDR3 nucleotides read TGCAGCGCATTCGGGTTGCGGGATTACAATGAGCAGTTCTTC.

This clonotype has more than one count but fewer than ten. J is TRBJ2-1 and V is TRBV28, with 7 nucleotides matching TRBD2. The CDR3 contains 16 residues. V was clipped by 7 bases and J by 5 bases; unmatched bases: 14. The germline V gene encodes CDR1 MDHEN and CDR2 SYDVKM. The CDR3 sequence is CASTTPRDYPNNEQFF. The CDR3 coding sequence is TGTGCCAGCACCACCCCCCGGGACTACCCTAACAATGAGCAGTTCTTC.

In this sample, this clonotype turned up a few times. The chain has TRBV10-3 and TRBJ2-4; a possible D gene is TRBD1 (5 bases). This CDR3 has 11 amino acids. With 4 bases removed from V and 7 bases from J, the gap between germline ends came to 5 bases. Germline V lookup: CDR1 ENHRY, CDR2 SYGVKD. CDR3 amino acids: CAISAGNIQYF. As DNA, the CDR3 is TGTGCCATCAGTGCAGGGAACATTCAGTACTTC.

This clonotype has a count of ten or more. The rearrangement joins TRBV12-3 or TRBV12-4 to TRBJ2-7; D might be TRBD1 (6 bases). The V end lost 5 bases, the J end lost 2 bases, and 7 bases lay between the germline ends. The CDR3 spans 12 residues. The CDR3, as DNA: TGTGCCAGCAGTCAGGGGACCTACGAGCAGTACTTC. Its protein is CASSQGTYEQYF.

This clonotype has a handful of counts. DNA for the CDR3: TGCAGTGCTAGAGATCTAGCGGGAGGGGCCACCGGGGAGCTGTTTTTT. This gives the protein CSARDLAGGATGELFF. The chain employs TRBV20-1 and TRBJ2-2; TRBD2 agrees at 12 bases. This CDR3 contains 16 residues. CDR1 is DFQATT and CDR2 is SNEGSKA in the germline V gene (reference sequence). Trimming removed 0 bases from V and 4 bases from J; junction bases left unmatched: 3.

Here the CDR3 DNA reads TGTGCCAGCAGCCACACTGGCAGAACCAATGAGCAGTTCTTC. It translates to CASSHTGRTNEQFF. V gene TRBV3-1 combines with J gene TRBJ2-1, with no clear D. The germline V gene has CDR1 LGHDT and CDR2 YNNKEL (reference sequence). V was clipped by 3 bases and J by 6 bases, with 12 bases between them. This CDR3 region has 14 residues.

The V and J genes are TRBV5-1 and TRBJ1-4; D remains unclear. Germline V CDR1 and CDR2: SGHRS, YFSETQ. V was shortened by 2 bases and J by 5 bases, with 10 bases between the two germline ends. The length of the CDR3 is 14 residues. The CDR3 sequence: CASSLRIGNEKLFF. The CDR3 DNA reads TGCGCCAGCAGCTTACGCATTGGAAATGAAAAACTGTTTTTT.

This clonotype was seen more than once but under ten times. The gene calls are TRBV29-1 and TRBJ2-6; 12 bases align to TRBD2. The CDR3 sequence is 18 residues long. Germline values: CDR1 SQVTM, CDR2 ANQGSEA. The CDR3 coding sequence is TGCAGTGCCCTGGGACTAGCGGGTTTTAGCTCTGGGGCCAACGTCCTGACTTTC. Residues: CSALGLAGFSSGANVLTF.

This clonotype was detected a few times. The CDR3 here is CASSLVAVFSGNTIYF. DNA of the CDR3: TGTGCCAGCAGCTTAGTGGCCGTATTTTCTGGAAACACCATATATTTT. The gene calls are TRBV7-2 and TRBJ1-3; no firm D call. The V and J ends lost 1 base and 1 base respectively, with 11 bases between them. Germline V gives CDR1 SGHTA, CDR2 FQGNSA. The CDR3 loop spans 16 amino acids.

This clonotype was seen repeatedly, ten times or more. This chain connects TRBV7-7 to TRBJ1-1, with D possibly matching TRBD1 (6 bases). This CDR3 spans 13 amino acids. The V end was cut by 2 bases, the J end by 5 bases, with 9 bases between. CDR1 is SSHAT, CDR2 FNYEAQ, per germline (reference sequence). CDR3 sequence: CASSLNRDTEAFF. The CDR3 coding sequence is TGTGCCAGCAGCTTAAACAGGGATACTGAAGCTTTCTTT.

The chain employs TRBV6-2 or TRBV6-3 and TRBJ1-5; D perhaps matches TRBD1 (6 bases). Germline assignment: CDR1 MNHEY and CDR2 SVGEGT. CDR3 length equals 16 residues. V lost 4 bases to trimming and J lost 2 bases, with 15 bases between them. DNA for the CDR3: TGTGCCAGCAGTTTCCGGGGGCCCAGCGGCAATCAGCCCCAGCATTTT. The encoded protein is CASSFRGPSGNQPQHF.

This chain uses TRBV10-3 with TRBJ1-1, with D unclear. From germline, CDR1 is ENHRY and CDR2 SYGVKD. The CDR3 covers 15 residues. Trimming took off 3 bases at V and 4 bases at J, with 15 bases between the two ends. This chain's CDR3 is CAISDRGKEGTEAFF. CDR3 coding DNA: TGTGCCATCAGTGATCGAGGGAAGGAGGGCACTGAAGCTTTCTTT.

This clonotype has at least ten counts. The chain couples TRBV25-1 to TRBJ2-3, with a weak D call TRBD2 (6 bases). V was pared by 6 bases and J by 14 bases, with 12 bases between. Germline values: CDR1 MGHDK, CDR2 SYGVNS. This CDR3 has 10 amino acids. For the CDR3, the DNA is TGTGCCAGCAGCCGCGGAGGGGTGTATTTT. Protein sequence: CASSRGGVYF.

This clonotype has at least ten counts. The chain employs TRBV30 and TRBJ2-7, with 11 bases identical to TRBD1. The V gene end was trimmed by 3 bases and the J gene end by 6 bases; junction bases not matched to a gene: 4. This CDR3 is 13 amino acids long. Per germline, CDR1 GTSNPN and CDR2 SVGIG (reference sequence). The CDR3 loop reads CAWSPGTGGEQYF. The CDR3 DNA follows: TGTGCCTGGAGCCCCGGGACAGGGGGCGAGCAGTACTTC.

This chain connects TRBV6-5 to TRBJ1-1; no reliable D call. The V gene's germline CDR1 is MNHEY and CDR2 SVGAGI. The CDR3 is 11 residues long. V was clipped by 8 bases and J by 3 bases, with 7 bases between them. The chain's CDR3 is CASWQDTEAFF. CDR3 coding DNA: TGTGCCAGCTGGCAGGACACTGAAGCTTTCTTT.

V is TRBV5-1 and J is TRBJ1-6, with TRBD1 as a possible D gene (5 bases). V was trimmed by 4 bases and J by 8 bases, leaving 16 bases between them. This CDR3 has 15 amino acids. From germline, CDR1 is SGHRS and CDR2 YFSETQ. The CDR3 reads CASSPRYLGDSPLHF. The DNA of the CDR3 is TGCGCCAGCAGCCCGCGTTACCTAGGGGATTCACCCCTCCACTTT.

This clonotype has ten or more counts. V is TRBV2 and J is TRBJ2-1; 10 bases agree with TRBD1. Germline CDR1 and CDR2: SNHLY and FYNNEI. This CDR3 region has 13 residues. V was pared by 8 bases and J by 8 bases, with 6 bases of the junction left unmatched. The CDR3 region is CASGGTGVDEQFF. In DNA form, the CDR3 reads TGTGCCAGCGGCGGGACAGGGGTTGATGAGCAGTTCTTC.

The chain employs TRBV19 and TRBJ2-7; the match to TRBD1 covers 8 bases. Germline V gene data show CDR1 as LNHDA and CDR2 as SQIVND (reference sequence). The J segment lost 1 base and the V segment lost 2 bases, leaving 4 bases of the junction unmatched. This CDR3 region has 15 residues. The CDR3 sequence: CASSISGGGSYEQYF. CDR3 in DNA: TGTGCCAGTAGTATATCAGGGGGCGGATCCTACGAGCAGTACTTC.